The 21 T cell receptor beta chains presented below share a single source sample, sequenced in a study of regulatory T cells in long-lasting Graves disease (dated by TCRdb to the early 2020s). The sample's time point label is to be understood as: persistent/refractory GD, antithyroid drugs over 5 years with positive TRAb. RNA was extracted from PBMCs in TRIzol for both TCR sequencing and RNA sequencing. Libraries were prepared through multiplex PCR. For sequencing, an Illumina HiSeq 4000 was employed. iRepertoire HTBI primers and Arm-PCR amplification of CDR3 regions were used to construct TCR beta libraries. TCRdb itself trimmed the public reads at Q25 with fastp, ran MiXCR and retained productive beta chains. Merged by CDR3 protein, the rows form single entries marked with the most common genes and DNA. In this sample the table shows about 470,000 distinct CDR3 sequences, more than 20% of which occur a single time. Less than 9% of the sample goes to the ten largest clones.

Source: peripheral blood mononuclear cells (PBMCs), taken when the disease was refractory, from a patient treated with antithyroid drugs. These receptors all come from a female donor with Graves disease.

In this sample, this clonotype turned up a few times. This sequence joins TRBV24-1 and TRBJ2-7; maybe TRBD1 (5 bases). The CDR3 consists of 14 residues. Germline lookup yields CDR1 KGHDR and CDR2 SFDVKD. Trimming stripped 5 bases from V and 3 bases from J, with 13 bases between. CDR3 sequence: CATSAAGIYYEQYF. The CDR3 DNA reads as TGTGCCACCAGTGCGGCAGGGATTTACTACGAGCAGTACTTC.

The rearrangement joins TRBV10-3 to TRBJ1-4, with D possibly matching TRBD1 (5 bases). Trimming took off 2 bases at V and 8 bases at J, with 15 bases between the two ends. Germline V gives CDR1 ENHRY, CDR2 SYGVKD. The CDR3 runs 15 residues. The CDR3 region is CAISEMGGVNEKLFF. CDR3 DNA sequence: TGTGCCATCAGTGAGATGGGGGGAGTTAACGAAAAACTGTTTTTT.

The chain joins TRBV10-3 to TRBJ2-1; D may be TRBD2 (8 bases). The V end was cut by 10 bases, the J end by 1 base, with 20 bases between. The V gene's germline CDR1 is ENHRY and CDR2 SYGVKD. The CDR3 spans 16 residues. CDR3 residues: CATSEGAGGSYNEQFF. Here the CDR3 DNA reads TGTGCCACCTCCGAGGGGGCGGGAGGATCCTACAATGAGCAGTTCTTC.

At least ten counts were recorded for this clonotype. This CDR3 reads CASSVTPGANQPQHF. The CDR3 DNA follows: TGTGCCAGCAGCGTTACACCGGGAGCGAATCAGCCCCAGCATTTT. The chain carries TRBV28 and TRBJ1-5, with D unclear. Germline V gene data show CDR1 as MDHEN and CDR2 as SYDVKM. V lost 6 bases and J lost 4, with 16 bases in between. There are 15 residues in the CDR3.

This clonotype was counted only a few times. V gene TRBV7-8 combines with J gene TRBJ2-1; 8 nucleotides align to TRBD2. CDR1 and CDR2 (germline): SGHVS, FQNEAQ. There are 18 residues in the CDR3. Losses at the gene ends were 2 bases for V and 6 bases for J; bases not matched to a gene: 15. CDR3 amino acids: CASSLFGGRTTGTNEQFF. Here the CDR3 DNA reads TGTGCCAGCAGCTTATTTGGCGGGAGGACTACGGGAACCAATGAGCAGTTCTTC. Complete variable domain (other parts from reference TRBV7-8 and TRBJ2-1): GAGVSQSPRYKVAKRGQDVALRCDPISGHVSLFWYQQALGQGPEFLTYFQNEAQLDKSGLPSDRFFAERPEGSVSTLKIQRTQQEDSAVYLCASSLFGGRTTGTNEQFFGPGTRLTVL.

This chain connects TRBV28 to TRBJ2-1; 7 nucleotides align to TRBD2. CDR3 length: 17 residues. Germline loops: CDR1 MDHEN, CDR2 SYDVKM. V lost 5 bases and J lost 5; bases outside the gene matches: 15. This chain's CDR3 is CASSPRLARERNNEQFF. The CDR3 region has the DNA TGTGCCAGCAGTCCGCGACTAGCTCGGGAAAGAAACAATGAGCAGTTCTTC.

The rearrangement joins TRBV18 to TRBJ1-4, with 8 bases that match TRBD1. Germline V gene sequence: CDR1 KGHSH, CDR2 LQKENI. CDR3 size: 16 residues. V shed 3 bases, J shed 8 bases, and the junction held 11 bases outside the gene matches. The CDR3 DNA follows: TGTGCCAGCTCACCTCTCGGACAGGGTTTTTTGGAAAAACTGTTTTTT. Translating gives CASSPLGQGFLEKLFF. Based on the CDR3 plus reference TRBV18 and TRBJ1-4, the full variable domain is NAGVMQNPRHLVRRRGQEARLRCSPMKGHSHVYWYRQLPEEGLKFMVYLQKENIIDESGMPKERFSAEFPKEGPSILRIQQVVRGDSAAYFCASSPLGQGFLEKLFFGSGTQLSVL.

The chain carries TRBV5-4 and TRBJ1-1; the D gene is possibly TRBD1 (5 bases). The germline gives CDR1 SGHNT, CDR2 YYREEE (reference sequence). The CDR3 runs 14 residues. The V end was cut by 0 bases, the J end by 1 base, with 7 bases between. The CDR3 region is CASSLDRTNTEAFF. Here the CDR3 DNA reads TGTGCCAGCAGCTTGGACAGGACGAACACTGAAGCTTTCTTT.

This CDR3 reads CASSDLRREAGEQYF. The CDR3 coding sequence is TGTGCCAGCAGTGATCTCCGGCGGGAGGCAGGAGAGCAGTACTTC. The chain uses TRBV6-1 and TRBJ2-7, with TRBD2 identical over 8 bases. Germline V gives CDR1 MNHNS, CDR2 SASEGT. V lost 3 bases and J lost 7; bases outside the gene matches: 11. The CDR3 is made up of 15 amino acids.

This clonotype was picked up many times. The chain links TRBV28 to TRBJ2-7, with D perhaps TRBD1 (6 bases). The V end lost 6 bases, the J end lost 4 bases, and 19 bases lay between the germline ends. The CDR3 runs to 15 residues. Germline CDR1 and CDR2: MDHEN and SYDVKM. CDR3 in amino acids: CASSMVWDTLYEQYF. Written as DNA, the CDR3 is TGTGCCAGCAGCATGGTCTGGGACACGTTATACGAGCAGTACTTC. The full variable domain, in which reference TRBV28 and TRBJ2-7 provide the parts outside the CDR3, is DVKVTQSSRYLVKRTGEKVFLECVQDMDHENMFWYRQDPGLGLRLIYFSYDVKMKEKGDIPEGYSVSREKKERFSLILESASTNQTSMYLCASSMVWDTLYEQYFGPGTRLTVT.

The gene calls are TRBV2 and TRBJ2-1; D gene unclear. This CDR3 region has 14 residues. The V gene lost 2 bases and the J gene lost 9 bases, with 14 bases spanning the gap. The V gene's germline CDR1 is SNHLY and CDR2 FYNNEI. This CDR3 is CASSEIQVVGEQFF. In DNA form, the CDR3 reads TGTGCCAGCAGTGAAATCCAAGTCGTCGGTGAGCAGTTCTTC.

The chain joins TRBV20-1 to TRBJ1-2; the D gene is possibly TRBD1 (5 bases). From germline, CDR1 is DFQATT and CDR2 SNEGSKA (reference sequence). The V end lost 3 bases, the J end lost 5 bases, and 13 bases lay between the germline ends. The CDR3 has 13 residues. The CDR3 here is CSASFQGWYGYTF. The CDR3 DNA reads TGCAGTGCTAGTTTTCAGGGTTGGTATGGCTACACCTTC.

This clonotype has a count of ten or more. The J gene is TRBJ1-1, the V gene TRBV2; 11 nucleotides match TRBD1. The germline gives CDR1 SNHLY, CDR2 FYNNEI. This CDR3 is built from 17 residues. V shed 3 bases and J 5 bases; nucleotides not matched to a gene: 11. The CDR3 DNA is TGTGCCAGCAGTGACCCCGGACAGGGGGCGGATGGTACTGAAGCTTTCTTT. Translating gives CASSDPGQGADGTEAFF.

This clonotype was seen only a few times. CDR3 in amino acids: CASSEGSGVYF. CDR3 sequence (DNA): TGTGCCAGCAGTGAGGGAAGCGGGGTGTACTTC. This rearrangement joins TRBV25-1 to TRBJ2-7; 7 bases fit TRBD2. The V gene's germline CDR1 is MGHDK and CDR2 SYGVNS. J gave up 12 bases and V 3 bases, and 5 bases lay outside the gene matches. The CDR3 length is 11 residues.

A word on this clonotype: Being one base from a much bigger clone, this may be a read error. This chain links TRBV28 with TRBJ1-2, with unresolved D. Per the germline V gene, CDR1 is MDHEN and CDR2 is SYDVKM. The V gene lost 5 bases and the J gene lost 5 bases, with 27 bases spanning the gap. This CDR3 is built from 18 residues. DNA for the CDR3: TGTGCCAGCAGTCCCACCGGACTGAAGTACGGGCGGGAGTATGGCTACACCTTC. Its protein product is CASSPTGLKYGREYGYTF.

This clonotype occurred many times. The chain has TRBV5-1 and TRBJ1-1; D gene uncertain. V was clipped by 0 bases and J by 1 base, with 10 bases between them. Germline V gene lookup returns CDR1 SGHRS and CDR2 YFSETQ. The CDR3 loop spans 15 amino acids. CDR3 in DNA: TGCGCCAGCAGCTTGGTATCACGGGGGAACACTGAAGCTTTCTTT. It encodes CASSLVSRGNTEAFF. Full variable domain (remainder filled in from reference TRBV5-1 and TRBJ1-1): KAGVTQTPRYLIKTRGQQVTLSCSPISGHRSVSWYQQTPGQGLQFLFEYFSETQRNKGNFPGRFSGRQFSNSRSEMNVSTLELGDSALYLCASSLVSRGNTEAFFGQGTRLTVV.

This clonotype was counted many times. The chain links TRBV7-8 to TRBJ1-4, with D unclear. Germline assignment: CDR1 SGHVS and CDR2 FQNEAQ. The CDR3 consists of 13 residues. The V gene lost 1 base and the J gene lost 11 bases, with 11 bases spanning the gap. This CDR3 reads CASSLGAAGKLFF. CDR3 nucleotide sequence: TGTGCCAGCAGCTTAGGGGCAGCCGGGAAACTGTTTTTT.

About this clonotype itself: A clone one base away is much larger, so this may be a read error. The conserved final phenylalanine or tryptophan is absent from the CDR3, which likely points to a read error. V and J are TRBV6-1 and TRBJ2-2; 9 bases line up with TRBD2. Trimming removed 6 bases from V and 4 bases from J; junction bases left unmatched: 3. Germline CDR1 is MNHNS and CDR2 is SASEGT. This CDR3 spans 14 amino acids. CDR3 DNA sequence: TGTGCCAGCAGAGCGGGAGGTAGCACCGGGGAGCTGTTTCTT. Encoded protein: CASRAGGSTGELFL.

Only a few counts were recorded for this clonotype. This rearrangement joins TRBV5-1 to TRBJ2-7; TRBD2 matches at 8 bases. The CDR3 covers 14 residues. CDR1 and CDR2 from the germline V gene are SGHRS and YFSETQ. Trimming at V came to 4 bases and at J to 3 bases, leaving 6 bases not matched to a gene. In DNA form, the CDR3 reads TGCGCCAGCAGCGTCCCGGGGGGGGTCTACGAGCAGTACTTC. Translated: CASSVPGGVYEQYF.

This clonotype has ten or more counts. The chain recombines TRBV27 with TRBJ1-1, with a weak D call TRBD1 (6 bases). The germline V gene has CDR1 MNHEY and CDR2 SMNVEV (reference sequence). The CDR3 has 15 residues. V gave up 5 bases and J gave up 1 base, with 14 bases separating them. This chain's CDR3 is CASSPHRGANTEAFF. CDR3 nucleotide sequence: TGTGCCAGCAGTCCACATCGGGGGGCGAACACTGAAGCTTTCTTT.

The genes are TRBV7-9 and TRBJ2-5; weak D call: TRBD2 (5 bases). The CDR3 contains 15 residues. Trimming left V 1 base short and J 5 bases short, with 14 bases between. Germline values: CDR1 SEHNR, CDR2 FQNEAQ (reference sequence). CDR3 nucleotide sequence: TGTGCCAGCAGCTTAGATAGCGAGAAGTGGGAGACCCAGTACTTC. Translation: CASSLDSEKWETQYF.